The TCR beta chain described here comes from a study of immune evolution from preneoplasia to lung adenocarcinoma. Here immunoSEQ multiplex PCR was the method, and the copy in TCRdb shows in-frame clones only, minus some. The table records 5,000 to 8,000 clones, roughly 75% of them present only once. The table lists this clone with a few counts. Losses at the gene ends were 3 bases for V and 7 bases for J; bases not matched to a gene: 5. In germline, CDR1 is LNHDA, CDR2 SQIVND (reference sequence). The CDR3 contains 15 residues. The source of this sequence is a donor of 70 years or more with lung adenocarcinoma. This chain uses TRBV19 with TRBJ2-1, with TRBD2 identical over 11 bases. Specimen: FFPE lung adenocarcinoma in situ tissue. CDR3 DNA sequence: TGTGCCAGTAGTATCACTAGCGGGGGATGGAATGAGCAGTTCTTC. Translation gives CASSITSGGWNEQFF.